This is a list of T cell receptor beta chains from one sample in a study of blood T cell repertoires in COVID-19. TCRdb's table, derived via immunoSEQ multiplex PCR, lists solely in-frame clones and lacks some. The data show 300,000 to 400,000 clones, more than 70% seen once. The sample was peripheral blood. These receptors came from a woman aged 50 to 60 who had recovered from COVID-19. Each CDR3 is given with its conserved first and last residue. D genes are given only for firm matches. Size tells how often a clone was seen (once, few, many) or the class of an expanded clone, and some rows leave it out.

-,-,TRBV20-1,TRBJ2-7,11,CSARGGYEQYF,TGCAGTGCTAGGGGGGGTTACGAGCAGTACTTC
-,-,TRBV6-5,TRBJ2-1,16,CASSYDSGHWGNEQFF,TGTGCCAGCAGTTACGATTCGGGACACTGGGGGAATGAGCAGTTCTTC
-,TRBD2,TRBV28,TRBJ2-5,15,CASSPPAGAPETQYF,TGTGCCAGCAGTCCCCCAGCGGGAGCGCCGGAGACCCAGTACTTC
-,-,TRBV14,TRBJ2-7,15,CASSRVRTLPYEQYF,TGTGCCAGCAGCCGCGTCAGGACTCTCCCCTACGAGCAGTACTTC
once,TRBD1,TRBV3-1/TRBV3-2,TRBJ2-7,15,CASSPGQGASHEQYF,TGTGCCAGCAGCCCGGGACAGGGGGCTTCCCACGAGCAGTACTTC
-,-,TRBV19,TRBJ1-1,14,CASRGDKKNTEAFF,TGTGCCAGTAGGGGAGACAAGAAAAACACTGAAGCTTTCTTT
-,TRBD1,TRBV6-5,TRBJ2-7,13,CASQGTGFGEQYF,TGTGCCAGCCAAGGGACAGGCTTTGGCGAGCAGTACTTC
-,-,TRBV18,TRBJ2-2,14,CASLPPGGTGELFF,TGTGCCAGCCTCCCCCCGGGTGGCACCGGGGAGCTGTTTTTT
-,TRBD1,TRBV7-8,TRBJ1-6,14,CASSVRDRNSPLHF,TGTGCCAGCAGCGTGAGGGACAGAAATTCACCCCTCCACTTT
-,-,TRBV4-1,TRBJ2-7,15,CASSHPGGAHYEQYF,TGCGCCAGCAGCCACCCGGGTGGGGCCCACTACGAGCAGTACTTC
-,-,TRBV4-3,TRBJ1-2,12,CASRRGSGGYTF,TGCGCCAGCAGGCGGGGTTCAGGCGGCTACACCTTC
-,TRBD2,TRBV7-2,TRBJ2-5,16,CASSLGWLAGKETQYF,TGTGCCAGCAGCTTAGGGTGGCTAGCGGGAAAAGAGACCCAGTACTTC
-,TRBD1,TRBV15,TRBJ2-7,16,CATSREIAGTGNEQYF,TGTGCCACCAGCAGGGAGATCGCCGGGACAGGGAACGAGCAGTACTTC
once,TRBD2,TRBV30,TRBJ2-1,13,CARSGGARDEQFF,TGTGCCCGTAGCGGGGGGGCCAGGGATGAGCAGTTCTTC
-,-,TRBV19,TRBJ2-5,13,CASSPRLRETQYF,TGTGCCAGTAGTCCTCGACTTCGAGAGACCCAGTACTTC
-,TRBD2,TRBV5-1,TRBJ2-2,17,CASSLVAGGPVTGELFF,TGCGCCAGCAGCTTGGTAGCGGGAGGGCCGGTCACCGGGGAGCTGTTTTTT
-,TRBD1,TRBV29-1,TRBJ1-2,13,CSVRGDLNYGYTF,TGCAGCGTCAGGGGGGACCTTAACTATGGCTACACCTTC
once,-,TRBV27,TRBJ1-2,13,CASSPTGPYGYTF,TGTGCCAGCAGTCCCACAGGGCCGTATGGCTACACCTTC
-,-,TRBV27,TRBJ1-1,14,CASSFGGGSTEAFF,TGTGCCAGCAGTTTCGGGGGTGGGAGCACTGAAGCTTTCTTT
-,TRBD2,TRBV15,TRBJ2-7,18,CATSRDLARLAGSYEQYF,TGTGCCACCAGCAGAGATCTGGCCCGACTAGCGGGGTCCTACGAGCAGTACTTC
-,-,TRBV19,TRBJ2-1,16,CASSTSPGGPHNEQFF,TGTGCCAGTAGTACCTCACCCGGGGGACCACACAATGAGCAGTTCTTC
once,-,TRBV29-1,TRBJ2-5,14,CSVAGVVFWETQYF,TGCAGCGTTGCAGGGGTAGTCTTCTGGGAGACCCAGTACTTC
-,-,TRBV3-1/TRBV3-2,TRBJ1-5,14,CASSRSEGGQPQHF,TGTGCCAGCAGCCGCTCCGAAGGGGGTCAGCCCCAGCATTTT
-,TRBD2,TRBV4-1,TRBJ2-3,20,CASSSSSGTSGSRRLDTQYF,TGCGCCAGCAGCTCCTCATCGGGGACTAGCGGGTCCAGACGGTTGGATACGCAGTATTTT
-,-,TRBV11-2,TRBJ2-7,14,CASNLDGSSYEQYF,TGTGCCAGCAACCTGGACGGGAGCTCCTACGAGCAGTACTTC
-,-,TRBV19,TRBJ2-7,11,CASSGVGEQYF,TGTGCCAGTTCGGGGGTAGGAGAGCAGTACTTC
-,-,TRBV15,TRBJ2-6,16,CATSGVQFSGANVLTF,TGTGCCACCAGCGGAGTACAGTTCTCTGGGGCCAACGTCCTGACTTTC
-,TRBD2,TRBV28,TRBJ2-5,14,CASSFAGGRETQYF,TGTGCCAGCAGTTTCGCGGGGGGGCGGGAGACCCAGTACTTC
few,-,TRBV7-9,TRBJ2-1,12,CASSLLALEQFF,TGTGCCAGCAGCTTACTAGCCCTAGAGCAGTTCTTC
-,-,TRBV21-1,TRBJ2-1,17,CASSLRTSGKHLGEQFF,TGTGCCAGCAGCTTAAGGACTAGCGGGAAGCATCTGGGTGAGCAGTTCTTC
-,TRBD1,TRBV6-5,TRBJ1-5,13,CASKQGSNQPQHF,TGTGCCAGCAAACAGGGGAGCAATCAGCCCCAGCATTTT
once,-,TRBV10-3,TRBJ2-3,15,CAISEGREIMDTQYF,TGTGCCATCAGTGAGGGCAGGGAAATAATGGATACGCAGTATTTT
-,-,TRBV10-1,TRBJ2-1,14,CASSESPGYNEQFF,TGCGCCAGCAGTGAGTCCCCGGGCTACAATGAGCAGTTCTTC
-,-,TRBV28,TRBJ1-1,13,CASSDSMNTEAFF,TGTGCCAGCTCCGATAGCATGAACACTGAAGCTTTCTTT
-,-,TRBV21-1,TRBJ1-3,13,CASSKVGAGPRYF,TGTGCCAGCAGCAAAGTAGGGGCAGGCCCAAGATATTTT
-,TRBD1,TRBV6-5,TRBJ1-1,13,CASRGQLNTEAFF,TGTGCCAGTAGGGGGCAGCTAAACACTGAAGCTTTCTTT
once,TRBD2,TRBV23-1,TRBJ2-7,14,CASSLWRESYEQYF,TGCGCCAGCAGTCTATGGCGGGAGAGCTACGAGCAGTACTTC
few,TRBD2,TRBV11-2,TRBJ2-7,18,CASSLAFREASFPYEQYF,TGTGCCAGCAGCTTAGCTTTCCGGGAGGCCTCTTTCCCCTACGAGCAGTACTTC
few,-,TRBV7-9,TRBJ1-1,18,CASSLTGAGRPLNTEAFF,TGTGCCAGCAGCTTAACCGGAGCGGGGCGACCCCTGAACACTGAAGCTTTCTTT
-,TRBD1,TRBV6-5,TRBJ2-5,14,CASNLDRAGETQYF,TGTGCCAGCAACTTAGACAGGGCGGGAGAGACCCAGTACTTC
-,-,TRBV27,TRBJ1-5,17,CASSLRLGPGGDQPQHF,TGTGCCAGCAGTTTAAGGCTGGGTCCCGGCGGGGATCAGCCCCAGCATTTT
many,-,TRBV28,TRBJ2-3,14,CASSFLSGTDTQYF,TGTGCCAGCAGTTTTCTTAGCGGCACAGATACGCAGTATTTT
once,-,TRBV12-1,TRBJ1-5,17,CASSFAWALFPNQPQHF,TGTGCCAGCAGCTTTGCGTGGGCCCTCTTTCCCAATCAGCCCCAGCATTTT
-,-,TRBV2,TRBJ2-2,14,CASRRQPNTGELFF,TGTGCCAGCAGGAGACAGCCGAACACCGGGGAGCTGTTTTTT
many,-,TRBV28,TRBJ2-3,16,CASGESVHGPTDTQYF,TGTGCCAGCGGGGAGAGTGTCCATGGCCCCACAGATACGCAGTATTTT
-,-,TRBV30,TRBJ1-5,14,CAWSGQASNQPQHF,TGTGCCTGGAGTGGGCAGGCCAGCAATCAGCCCCAGCATTTT
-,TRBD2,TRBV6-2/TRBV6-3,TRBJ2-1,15,CASSMSGGAYNEQFF,TGTGCCAGCAGTATGAGCGGGGGGGCCTACAATGAGCAGTTCTTC
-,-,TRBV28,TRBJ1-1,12,CASYGEGTEAFF,TGTGCCAGCTACGGGGAGGGAACTGAAGCTTTCTTT
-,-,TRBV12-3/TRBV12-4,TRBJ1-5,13,CASSLEREQPQHF,TGTGCCAGCAGTTTGGAAAGGGAGCAGCCCCAGCATTTT
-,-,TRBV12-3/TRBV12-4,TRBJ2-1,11,CASSFGGEQFF,TGTGCCAGCAGTTTCGGCGGAGAGCAGTTCTTC
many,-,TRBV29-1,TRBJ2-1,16,CSVEDPGQSSYNEQFF,TGCAGCGTTGAAGATCCAGGACAGAGCTCCTACAATGAGCAGTTCTTC
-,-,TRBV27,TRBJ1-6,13,CASSSGINSPLHF,TGTGCCAGCAGTTCAGGGATAAATTCACCCCTCCACTTT
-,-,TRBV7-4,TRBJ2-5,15,CASSLSGRGGETQYF,TGTGCCAGCAGCTTAAGCGGTAGGGGGGGTGAGACCCAGTACTTC
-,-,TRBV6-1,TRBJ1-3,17,CASSEALGGLSGNTIYF,TGTGCCAGCAGTGAAGCGCTCGGGGGATTGAGTGGAAACACCATATATTTT
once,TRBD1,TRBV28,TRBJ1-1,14,CASSTQGMNTEAFF,TGTGCCAGCAGTACACAGGGGATGAACACTGAAGCTTTCTTT
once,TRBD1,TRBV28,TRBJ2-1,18,CASIVSRDRGPEGNEQFF,TGTGCCAGCATAGTTTCCCGGGACAGGGGCCCGGAAGGCAATGAGCAGTTCTTC
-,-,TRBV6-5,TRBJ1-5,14,CASKPAGSNQPQHF,TGTGCCAGCAAACCGGCGGGCTCTAATCAGCCCCAGCATTTT